Sequencing of this TCR beta chain was carried out in a study of blood T cell repertoires in COVID-19. Sequencing used immunoSEQ multiplex PCR; TCRdb keeps in-frame clones, though not all of them. This sample has around 100,000 clones, with 70% to 90% found just once. Germline V gene sequence: CDR1 SNHLY, CDR2 FYNNEI. The V and J ends lost 7 bases and 2 bases, in that order; junction bases with no gene match: 9. This CDR3 region has 18 residues. This sequence originates from a man between 35 and 55 years old with acute or convalescent COVID-19. The chain recombines TRBV2 with TRBJ2-1; TRBD2 aligns across 15 bases. The sample consisted of peripheral blood. The CDR3 sequence is CASTPGLAGGSPYNEQFF. The DNA of the CDR3 is TGTGCCAGCACCCCGGGACTAGCGGGAGGTTCTCCCTACAATGAGCAGTTCTTC.